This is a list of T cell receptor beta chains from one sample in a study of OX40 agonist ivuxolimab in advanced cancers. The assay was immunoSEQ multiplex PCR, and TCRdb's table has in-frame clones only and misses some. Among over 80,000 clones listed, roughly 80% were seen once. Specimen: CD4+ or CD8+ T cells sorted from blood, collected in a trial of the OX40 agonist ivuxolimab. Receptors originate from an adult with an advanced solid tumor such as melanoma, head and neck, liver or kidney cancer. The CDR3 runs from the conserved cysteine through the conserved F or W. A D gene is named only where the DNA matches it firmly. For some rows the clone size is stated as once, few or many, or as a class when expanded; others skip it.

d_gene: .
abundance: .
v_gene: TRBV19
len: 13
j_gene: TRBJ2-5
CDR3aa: CASSRDNQETQYF
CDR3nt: TGTGCCAGTAGCCGGGACAACCAAGAGACCCAGTACTTC

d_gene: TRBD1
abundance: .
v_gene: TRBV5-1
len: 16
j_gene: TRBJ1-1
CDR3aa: CASSLYWTGPNTEAFF
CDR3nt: TGCGCCAGCAGCTTGTATTGGACAGGACCGAACACTGAAGCTTTCTTT

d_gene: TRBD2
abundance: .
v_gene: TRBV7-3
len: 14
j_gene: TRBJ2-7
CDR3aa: CASSISGGSYEQYF
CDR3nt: TGTGCCAGCAGCATAAGCGGGGGCTCCTACGAGCAGTACTTC

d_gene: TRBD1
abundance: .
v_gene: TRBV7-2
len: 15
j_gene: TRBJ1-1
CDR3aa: CASSLAGTGGREAFF
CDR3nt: TGTGCCAGCAGCTTAGCGGGGACAGGGGGTCGAGAAGCTTTCTTT

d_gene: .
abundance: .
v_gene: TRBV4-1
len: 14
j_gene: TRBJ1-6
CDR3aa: CASSRAGPEDPLHF
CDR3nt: TGCGCCAGCAGCCGAGCCGGGCCCGAGGATCCCCTCCACTTT

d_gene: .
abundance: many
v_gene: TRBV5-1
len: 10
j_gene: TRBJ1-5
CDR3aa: CASPLRGGHF
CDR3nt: TGCGCCAGCCCCCTGCGCGGGGGGCATTTT

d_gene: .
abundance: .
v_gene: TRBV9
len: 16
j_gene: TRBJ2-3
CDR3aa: CASSSGGLALTDTQYF
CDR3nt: TGTGCCAGCAGCTCGGGTGGGCTAGCTCTCACAGATACGCAGTATTTT

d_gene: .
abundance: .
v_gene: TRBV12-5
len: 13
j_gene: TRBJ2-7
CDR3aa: CASGLTGTYEQYF
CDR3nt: TGTGCTAGTGGTCTTACGGGGACCTACGAGCAGTACTTC

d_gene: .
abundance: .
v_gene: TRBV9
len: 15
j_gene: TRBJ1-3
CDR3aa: CASSVEGARGNTIYF
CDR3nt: TGTGCCAGCAGCGTAGAAGGGGCGCGTGGAAACACCATATATTTT

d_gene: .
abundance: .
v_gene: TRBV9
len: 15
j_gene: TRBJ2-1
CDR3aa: CASSVSPTGYNEQFF
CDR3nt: TGTGCCAGCAGCGTATCGCCCACCGGCTACAATGAGCAGTTCTTC

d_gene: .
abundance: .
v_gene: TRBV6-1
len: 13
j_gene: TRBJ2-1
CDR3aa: CASSVGVYNEQFF
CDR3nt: TGTGCCAGCAGTGTCGGGGTGTACAATGAGCAGTTCTTC

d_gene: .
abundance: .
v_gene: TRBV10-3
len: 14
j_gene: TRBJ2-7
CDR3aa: CAISESGGGHEQYF
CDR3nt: TGTGCCATCAGTGAGTCGGGCGGGGGCCACGAGCAGTACTTC

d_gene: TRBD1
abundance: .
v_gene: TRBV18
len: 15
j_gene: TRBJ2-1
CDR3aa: CASSRQGGTYNEQFF
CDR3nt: TGTGCCAGCTCTCGACAGGGGGGAACCTACAATGAGCAGTTCTTC

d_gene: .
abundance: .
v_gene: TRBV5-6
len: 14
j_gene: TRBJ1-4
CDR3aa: CASSLDPTNEKLFF
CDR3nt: TGTGCCAGCAGCTTGGACCCAACTAATGAAAAACTGTTTTTT

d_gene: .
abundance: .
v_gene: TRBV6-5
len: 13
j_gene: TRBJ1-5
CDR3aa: CASMGLGNQPQHF
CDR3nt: TGTGCCAGCATGGGGCTGGGTAATCAGCCCCAGCATTTT

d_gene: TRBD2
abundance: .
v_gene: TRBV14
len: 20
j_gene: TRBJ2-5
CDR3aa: CASSQAPTGPGTSGRETQYF
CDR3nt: TGTGCCAGCAGCCAAGCCCCTACAGGGCCAGGGACTAGCGGGCGAGAGACCCAGTACTTC

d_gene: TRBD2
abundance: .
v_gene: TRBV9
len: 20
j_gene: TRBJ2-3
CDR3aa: CASSVGASGGARDTLDTQYF
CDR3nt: TGTGCCAGCAGCGTAGGGGCTAGCGGGGGGGCTAGGGACACGTTGGATACGCAGTATTTT

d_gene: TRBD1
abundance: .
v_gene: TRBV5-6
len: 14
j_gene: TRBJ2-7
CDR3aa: CASSLAMDRDEQYF
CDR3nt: TGTGCCAGCAGCTTGGCCATGGACAGGGACGAGCAGTACTTC

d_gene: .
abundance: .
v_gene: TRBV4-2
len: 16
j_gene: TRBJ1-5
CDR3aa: CASSQGKGVGNQPQHF
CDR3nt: TGTGCCAGCAGCCAAGGTAAAGGTGTTGGGAATCAGCCCCAGCATTTT

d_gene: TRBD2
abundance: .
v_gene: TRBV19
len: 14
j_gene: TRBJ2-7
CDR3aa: CASTPGLAGGEQYF
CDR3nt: TGTGCCAGTACTCCGGGACTAGCGGGTGGCGAGCAGTACTTC

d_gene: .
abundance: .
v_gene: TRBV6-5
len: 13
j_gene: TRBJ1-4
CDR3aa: CASKYSTNEKLFF
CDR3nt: TGTGCCAGCAAGTACTCAACTAATGAAAAACTGTTTTTT

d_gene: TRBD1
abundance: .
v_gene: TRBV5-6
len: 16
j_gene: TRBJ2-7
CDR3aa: CASSTWPGQGPYEQYF
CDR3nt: TGTGCCAGCAGCACATGGCCGGGACAGGGCCCCTACGAGCAGTACTTC

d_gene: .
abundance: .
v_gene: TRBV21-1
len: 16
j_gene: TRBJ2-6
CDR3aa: CASKQDRFSGANVLTF
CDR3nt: TGTGCCAGCAAACAGGACAGGTTCTCCGGGGCCAACGTCCTGACTTTC

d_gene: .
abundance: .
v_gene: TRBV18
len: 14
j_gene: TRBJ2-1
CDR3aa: CASSPSDSYNEQFF
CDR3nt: TGTGCCAGCTCACCATCGGACAGCTACAATGAGCAGTTCTTC

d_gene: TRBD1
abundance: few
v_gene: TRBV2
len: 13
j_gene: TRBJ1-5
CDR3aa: CASSGDRDQPQHF
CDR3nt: TGTGCCAGCAGTGGGGACAGGGATCAGCCCCAGCATTTT

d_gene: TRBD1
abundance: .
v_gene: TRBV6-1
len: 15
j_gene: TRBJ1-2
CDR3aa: CASSEGDRVPYGYTF
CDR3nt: TGTGCCAGCAGTGAGGGTGACAGGGTCCCCTATGGCTACACCTTC

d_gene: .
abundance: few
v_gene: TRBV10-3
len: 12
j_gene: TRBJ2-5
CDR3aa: CAISDREETQYF
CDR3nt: TGTGCCATCAGTGACAGGGAAGAGACCCAGTACTTC

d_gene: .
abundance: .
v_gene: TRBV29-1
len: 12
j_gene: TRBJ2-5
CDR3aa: CSVEVWGETQYF
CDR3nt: TGCAGCGTTGAGGTGTGGGGGGAGACCCAGTACTTC

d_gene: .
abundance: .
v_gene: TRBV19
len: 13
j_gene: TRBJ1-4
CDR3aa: CASSPRGFEKLFF
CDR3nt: TGTGCCAGTAGTCCCCGGGGTTTCGAAAAACTGTTTTTT

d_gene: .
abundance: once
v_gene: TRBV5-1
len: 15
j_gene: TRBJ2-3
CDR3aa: CASSLSWTVGDTQYF
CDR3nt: TGCGCCAGCAGCTTAAGTTGGACAGTGGGAGATACGCAGTATTTT

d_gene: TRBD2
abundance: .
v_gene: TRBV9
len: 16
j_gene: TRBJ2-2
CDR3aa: CASSPRLAGNTGELFF
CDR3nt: TGTGCCAGCAGCCCCCGACTAGCGGGGAACACCGGGGAGCTGTTTTTT

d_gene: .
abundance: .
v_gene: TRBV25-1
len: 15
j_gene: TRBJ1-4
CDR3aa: CASSGAGAGNEKLFF
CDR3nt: TGTGCCAGCAGTGGTGCGGGGGCTGGTAATGAAAAACTGTTTTTT

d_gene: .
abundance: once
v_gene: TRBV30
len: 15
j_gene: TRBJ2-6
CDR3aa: CADRRLGSGANVLTF
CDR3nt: TGTGCCGACAGGCGCCTCGGCTCTGGGGCCAACGTCCTGACTTTC

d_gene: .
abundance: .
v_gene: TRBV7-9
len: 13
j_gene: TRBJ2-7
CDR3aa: CASSLFGVDEQYF
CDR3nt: TGTGCCAGCAGCCTATTCGGGGTTGACGAGCAGTACTTC

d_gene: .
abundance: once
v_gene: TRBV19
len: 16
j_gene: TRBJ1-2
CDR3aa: CASSTPTGGPYYGYTF
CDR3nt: TGTGCCAGTAGTACACCTACTGGGGGCCCTTACTATGGCTACACCTTC

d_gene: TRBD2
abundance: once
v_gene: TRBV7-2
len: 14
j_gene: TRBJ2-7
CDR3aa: CASSPTSGTYEQYF
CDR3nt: TGTGCCAGCAGTCCCACTAGCGGTACCTACGAGCAGTACTTC

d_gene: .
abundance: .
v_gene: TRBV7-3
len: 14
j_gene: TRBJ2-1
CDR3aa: CASSLSSSDNEQFF
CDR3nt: TGTGCCAGCAGCTTAAGTTCTAGCGACAATGAGCAGTTCTTC

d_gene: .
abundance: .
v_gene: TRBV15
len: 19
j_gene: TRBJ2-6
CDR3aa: CATSRDLGVSGDGANVLTF
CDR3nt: TGTGCCACCAGCAGAGATCTCGGTGTATCGGGGGATGGGGCCAACGTCCTGACTTTC

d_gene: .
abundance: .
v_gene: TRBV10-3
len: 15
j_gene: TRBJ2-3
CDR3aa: CATQQESFSTDTQYF
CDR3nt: TGTGCCACGCAACAGGAAAGTTTTAGCACAGATACGCAGTATTTT

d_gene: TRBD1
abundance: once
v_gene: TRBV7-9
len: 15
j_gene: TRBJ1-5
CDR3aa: CASSSYGTGEQPQHF
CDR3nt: TGTGCCAGCAGCTCCTATGGGACAGGGGAGCAGCCCCAGCATTTT

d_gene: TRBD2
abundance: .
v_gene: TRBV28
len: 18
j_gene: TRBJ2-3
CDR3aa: CASSVIPFGGRGTDTQYF
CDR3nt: TGTGCCAGCAGTGTAATCCCCTTTGGCGGGAGGGGCACAGATACGCAGTATTTT

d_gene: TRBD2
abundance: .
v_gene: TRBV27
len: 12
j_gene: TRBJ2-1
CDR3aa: CASSWGGNEQFF
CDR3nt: TGTGCCAGCAGTTGGGGGGGGAATGAGCAGTTCTTC

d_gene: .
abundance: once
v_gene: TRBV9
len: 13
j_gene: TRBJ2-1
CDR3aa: CASSVDPENEQFF
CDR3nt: TGTGCCAGCAGCGTAGACCCAGAGAATGAGCAGTTCTTC

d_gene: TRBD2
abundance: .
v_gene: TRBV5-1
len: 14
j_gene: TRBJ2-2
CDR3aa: CASSREYDTGELFF
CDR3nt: TGCGCCAGCTCGCGGGAGTATGACACCGGGGAGCTGTTTTTT

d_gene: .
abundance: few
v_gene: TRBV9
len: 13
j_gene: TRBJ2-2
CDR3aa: CASSTRVTGELFF
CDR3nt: TGTGCCAGCAGCACTCGAGTCACCGGGGAGCTGTTTTTT

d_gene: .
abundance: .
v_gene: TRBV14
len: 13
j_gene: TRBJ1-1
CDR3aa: CASSQGGAGEAFF
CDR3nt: TGTGCCAGCAGCCAGGGCGGGGCTGGTGAAGCTTTCTTT

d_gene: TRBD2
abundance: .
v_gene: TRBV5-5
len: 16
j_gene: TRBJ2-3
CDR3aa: CASSLGLAGRTDTQYF
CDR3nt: TGTGCCAGCAGCTTAGGGCTAGCGGGGCGCACAGATACGCAGTATTTT

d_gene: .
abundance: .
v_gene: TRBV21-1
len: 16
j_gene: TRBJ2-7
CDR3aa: CASSKGKREGAYEQYF
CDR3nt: TGTGCCAGCAGCAAAGGAAAGCGGGAGGGCGCCTACGAGCAGTACTTC

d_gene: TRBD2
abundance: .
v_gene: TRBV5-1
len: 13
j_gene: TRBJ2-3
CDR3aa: CASASGVTDTQYF
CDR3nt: TGCGCCAGCGCTAGCGGGGTCACAGATACGCAGTATTTT

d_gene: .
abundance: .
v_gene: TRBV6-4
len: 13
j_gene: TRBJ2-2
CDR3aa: CASSERGFGELFF
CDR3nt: TGTGCCAGCAGTGAAAGGGGCTTCGGGGAGCTGTTTTTT

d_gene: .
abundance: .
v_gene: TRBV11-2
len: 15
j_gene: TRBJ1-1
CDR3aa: CASSPEGRVDTEAFF
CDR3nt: TGTGCCAGCAGCCCCGAGGGCAGGGTTGACACTGAAGCTTTCTTT

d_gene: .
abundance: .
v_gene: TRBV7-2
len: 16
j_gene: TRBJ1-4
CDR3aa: CASSLQGFATNEKLFF
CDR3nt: TGTGCCAGCAGCTTACAGGGGTTTGCAACTAATGAAAAACTGTTTTTT

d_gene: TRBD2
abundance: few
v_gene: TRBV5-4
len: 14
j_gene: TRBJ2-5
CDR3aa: CASSTPGTRETQYF
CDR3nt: TGTGCCAGCAGCACCCCCGGGACTAGGGAGACCCAGTACTTC

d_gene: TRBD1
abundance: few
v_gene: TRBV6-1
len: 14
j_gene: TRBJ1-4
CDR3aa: CASRTGGFGEKLFF
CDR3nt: TGTGCCAGCAGGACAGGGGGCTTTGGAGAAAAACTGTTTTTT

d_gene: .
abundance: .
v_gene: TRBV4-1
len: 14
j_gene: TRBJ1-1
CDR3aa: CASSLGRSGTEAFF
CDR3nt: TGCGCCAGCAGCCTAGGTCGCTCTGGGACTGAAGCTTTCTTT